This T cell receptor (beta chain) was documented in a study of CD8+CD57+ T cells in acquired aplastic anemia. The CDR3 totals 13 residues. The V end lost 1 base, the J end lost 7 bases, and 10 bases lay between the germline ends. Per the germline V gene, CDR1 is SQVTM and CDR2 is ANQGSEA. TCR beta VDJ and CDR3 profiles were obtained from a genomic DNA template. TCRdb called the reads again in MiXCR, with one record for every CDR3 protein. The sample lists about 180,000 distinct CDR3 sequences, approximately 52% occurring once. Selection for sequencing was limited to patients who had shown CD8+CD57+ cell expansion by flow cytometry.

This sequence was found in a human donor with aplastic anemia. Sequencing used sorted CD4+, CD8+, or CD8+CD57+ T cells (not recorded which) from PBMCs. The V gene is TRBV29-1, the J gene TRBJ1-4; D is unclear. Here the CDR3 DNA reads TGCAGCGTTGAAGGTCGGACGAGTGAAAAACTGTTTTTT. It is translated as CSVEGRTSEKLFF.